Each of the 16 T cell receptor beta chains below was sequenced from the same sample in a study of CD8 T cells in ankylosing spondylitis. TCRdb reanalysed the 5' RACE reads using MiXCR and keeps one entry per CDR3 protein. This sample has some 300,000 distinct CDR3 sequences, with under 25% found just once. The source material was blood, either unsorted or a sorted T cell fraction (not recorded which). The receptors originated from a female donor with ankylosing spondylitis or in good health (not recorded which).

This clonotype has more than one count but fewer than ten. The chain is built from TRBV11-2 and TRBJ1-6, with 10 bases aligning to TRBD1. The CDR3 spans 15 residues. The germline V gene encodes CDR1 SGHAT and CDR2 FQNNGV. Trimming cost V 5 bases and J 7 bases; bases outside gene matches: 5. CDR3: CASSLTDRGNSPLHF. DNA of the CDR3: TGTGCCAGCAGCCTGACGGACAGGGGGAATTCACCCCTCCACTTT. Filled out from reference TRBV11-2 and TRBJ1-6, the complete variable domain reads EAGVAQSPRYKIIEKRQSVAFWCNPISGHATLYWYQQILGQGPKLLIQFQNNGVVDDSQLPKDRFSAERLKGVDSTLKIQPAKLEDSAVYLCASSLTDRGNSPLHFGNGTRLTVT.

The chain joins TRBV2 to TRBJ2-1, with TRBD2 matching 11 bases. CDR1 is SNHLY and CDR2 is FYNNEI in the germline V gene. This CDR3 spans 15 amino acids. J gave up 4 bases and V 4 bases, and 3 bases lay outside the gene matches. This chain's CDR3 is CASSGGLAAYNEQFF. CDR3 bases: TGTGCCAGCAGTGGGGGACTAGCGGCGTACAATGAGCAGTTCTTC.

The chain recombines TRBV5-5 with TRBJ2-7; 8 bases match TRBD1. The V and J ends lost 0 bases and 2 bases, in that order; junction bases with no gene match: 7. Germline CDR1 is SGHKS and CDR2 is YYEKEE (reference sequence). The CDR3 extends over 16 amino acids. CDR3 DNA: TGTGCCAGCAGCTTGGGGACAGGGTATTTTACCTACGAGCAGTACTTC. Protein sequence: CASSLGTGYFTYEQYF.

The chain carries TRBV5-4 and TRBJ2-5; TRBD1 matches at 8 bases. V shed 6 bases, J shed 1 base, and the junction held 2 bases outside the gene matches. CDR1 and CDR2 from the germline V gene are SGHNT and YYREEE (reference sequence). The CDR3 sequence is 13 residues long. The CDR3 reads CASTDRVQETQYF. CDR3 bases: TGTGCCAGCACGGACAGGGTCCAAGAGACCCAGTACTTC. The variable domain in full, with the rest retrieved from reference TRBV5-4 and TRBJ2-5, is ETGVTQSPTHLIKTRGQQVTLRCSSQSGHNTVSWYQQALGQGPQFIFQYYREEENGRGNFPPRFSGLQFPNYSSELNVNALELDDSALYLCASTDRVQETQYFGPGTRLLVL.

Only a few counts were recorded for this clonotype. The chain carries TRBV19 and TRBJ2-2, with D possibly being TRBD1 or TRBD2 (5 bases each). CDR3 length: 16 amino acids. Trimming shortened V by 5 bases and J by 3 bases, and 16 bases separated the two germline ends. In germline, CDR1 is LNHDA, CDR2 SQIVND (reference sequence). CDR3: CASSPRGRPHTGELFF. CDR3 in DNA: TGTGCCAGTAGTCCCCGGGGACGTCCCCACACCGGGGAGCTGTTTTTT. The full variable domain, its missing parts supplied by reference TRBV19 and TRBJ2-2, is DGGITQSPKYLFRKEGQNVTLSCEQNLNHDAMYWYRQDPGQGLRLIYYSQIVNDFQKGDIAEGYSVSREKKESFPLTVTSAQKNPTAFYLCASSPRGRPHTGELFFGEGSRLTVL.

In DNA form, the CDR3 reads TGTGCCAGCAGCTTAAGGACTAGCGCGATCTCCTACAATGAGCAGTTCTTC. Encoded protein: CASSLRTSAISYNEQFF. The V gene is TRBV11-2, the J gene TRBJ2-1; 9 nucleotides align to TRBD2. In germline, CDR1 is SGHAT, CDR2 FQNNGV. The CDR3 runs to 17 residues. V lost 2 bases and J lost 0; bases outside the gene matches: 5. Full variable domain (outside the CDR3, taken from reference TRBV11-2 and TRBJ2-1): EAGVAQSPRYKIIEKRQSVAFWCNPISGHATLYWYQQILGQGPKLLIQFQNNGVVDDSQLPKDRFSAERLKGVDSTLKIQPAKLEDSAVYLCASSLRTSAISYNEQFFGPGTRLTVL.

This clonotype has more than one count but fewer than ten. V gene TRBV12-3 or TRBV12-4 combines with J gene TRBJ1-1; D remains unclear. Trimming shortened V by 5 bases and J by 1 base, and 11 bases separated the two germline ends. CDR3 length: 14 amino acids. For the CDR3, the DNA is TGTGCCAGCAGTCGGAAATTAAGGAACACTGAAGCTTTCTTT. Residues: CASSRKLRNTEAFF.

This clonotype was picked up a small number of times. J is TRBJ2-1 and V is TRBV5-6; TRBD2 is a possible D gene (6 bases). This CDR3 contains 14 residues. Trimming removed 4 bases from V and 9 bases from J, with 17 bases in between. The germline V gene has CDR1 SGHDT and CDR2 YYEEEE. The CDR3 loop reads CASSPVGGIGEQFF. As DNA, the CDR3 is TGTGCCAGCAGCCCCGTCGGGGGTATCGGTGAGCAGTTCTTC. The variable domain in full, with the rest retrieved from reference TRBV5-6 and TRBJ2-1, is DAGVTQSPTHLIKTRGQQVTLRCSPKSGHDTVSWYQQALGQGPQFIFQYYEEEERQRGNFPDRFSGHQFPNYSSELNVNALLLGDSALYLCASSPVGGIGEQFFGPGTRLTVL.

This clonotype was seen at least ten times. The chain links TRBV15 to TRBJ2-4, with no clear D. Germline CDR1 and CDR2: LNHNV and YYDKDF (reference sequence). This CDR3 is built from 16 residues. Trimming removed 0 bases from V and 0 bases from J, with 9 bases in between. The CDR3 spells CATSRDDGLAKNIQYF. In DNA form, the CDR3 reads TGTGCCACCAGCAGAGACGACGGATTAGCCAAAAACATTCAGTACTTC. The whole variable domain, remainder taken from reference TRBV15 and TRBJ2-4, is DAMVIQNPRYQVTQFGKPVTLSCSQTLNHNVMYWYQQKSSQAPKLLFHYYDKDFNNEADTPDNFQSRRPNTSFCFLDIRSPGLGDTAMYLCATSRDDGLAKNIQYFGAGTRLSVL.

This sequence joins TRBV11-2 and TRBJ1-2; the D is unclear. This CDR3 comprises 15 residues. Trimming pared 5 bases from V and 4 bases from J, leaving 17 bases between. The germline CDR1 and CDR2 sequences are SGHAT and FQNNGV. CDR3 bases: TGTGCCAGCAGCACGCCCCGATCCAACGGCTATGGCTACACCTTC. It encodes CASSTPRSNGYGYTF.

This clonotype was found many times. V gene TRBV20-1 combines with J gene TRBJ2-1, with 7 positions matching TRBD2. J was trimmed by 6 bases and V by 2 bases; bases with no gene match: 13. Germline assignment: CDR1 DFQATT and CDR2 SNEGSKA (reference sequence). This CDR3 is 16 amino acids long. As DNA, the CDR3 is TGCAGTGCTAGAATTTTTGGGGCTAGCGGATTCAATGAGCAGTTCTTC. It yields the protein CSARIFGASGFNEQFF.

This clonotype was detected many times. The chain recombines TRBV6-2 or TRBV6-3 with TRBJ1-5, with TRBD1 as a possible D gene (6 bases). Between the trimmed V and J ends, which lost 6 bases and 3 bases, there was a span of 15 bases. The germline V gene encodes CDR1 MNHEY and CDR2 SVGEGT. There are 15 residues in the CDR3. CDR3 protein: CASSLRGHSNQPQHF. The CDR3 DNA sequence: TGTGCCAGCAGCCTCCGGGGACACTCCAATCAGCCCCAGCATTTT.

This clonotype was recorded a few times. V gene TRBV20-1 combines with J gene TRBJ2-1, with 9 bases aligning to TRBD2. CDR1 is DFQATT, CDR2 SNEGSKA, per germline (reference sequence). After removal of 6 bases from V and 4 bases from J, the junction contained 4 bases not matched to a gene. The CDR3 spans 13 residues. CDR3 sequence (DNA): TGCAGTGCCCAGACTAGCGGATACAATGAGCAGTTCTTC. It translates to CSAQTSGYNEQFF.

As DNA, the CDR3 is TGTGCCAGCAGCCCCCTCCAGGGAGTTGGGGAGCAGTACTTC. It specifies CASSPLQGVGEQYF. This sequence joins TRBV6-2 or TRBV6-3 and TRBJ2-7; either TRBD1 or TRBD2 may supply D (5 bases each). Germline V gene data show CDR1 as MNHEY and CDR2 as SVGEGT. The ends were cut back, 6 bases at V and 7 bases at J, with 19 bases in the middle. This CDR3 is built from 14 residues.

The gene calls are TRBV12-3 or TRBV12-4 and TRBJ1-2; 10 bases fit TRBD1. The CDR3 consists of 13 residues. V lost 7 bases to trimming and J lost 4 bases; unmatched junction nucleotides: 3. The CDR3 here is CASTDRGFYGYTF. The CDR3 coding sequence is TGTGCCAGCACGGACAGGGGGTTCTATGGCTACACCTTC.

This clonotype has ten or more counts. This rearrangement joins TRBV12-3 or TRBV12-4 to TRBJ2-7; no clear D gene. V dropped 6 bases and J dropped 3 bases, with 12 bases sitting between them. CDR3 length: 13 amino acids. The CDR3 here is CASSRGRNYEQYF. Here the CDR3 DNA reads TGTGCCAGCAGCCGCGGACGGAACTACGAGCAGTACTTC.